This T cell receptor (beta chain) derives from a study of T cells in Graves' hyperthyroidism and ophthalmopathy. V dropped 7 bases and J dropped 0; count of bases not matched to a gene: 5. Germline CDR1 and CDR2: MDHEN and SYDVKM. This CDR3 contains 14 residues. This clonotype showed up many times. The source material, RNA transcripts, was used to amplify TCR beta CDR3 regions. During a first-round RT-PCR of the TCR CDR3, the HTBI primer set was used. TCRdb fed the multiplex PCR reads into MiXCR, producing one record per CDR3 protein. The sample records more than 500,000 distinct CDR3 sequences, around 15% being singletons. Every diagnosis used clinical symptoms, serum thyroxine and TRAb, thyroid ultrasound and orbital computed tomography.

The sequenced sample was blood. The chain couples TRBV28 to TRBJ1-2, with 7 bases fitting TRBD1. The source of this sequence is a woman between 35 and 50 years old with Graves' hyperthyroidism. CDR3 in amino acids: CASTQGGANYGYTF. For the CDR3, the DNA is TGTGCCAGCACCCAGGGGGGTGCTAACTATGGCTACACCTTC.